This T cell receptor beta chain derives from a study of cytomegalovirus exposure and HLA in healthy donors. Study-wide background: The Caucasian-associated ancestry cluster held roughly 80% of under 450 genotyped donors.

A multiplex PCR was run with 60 Vbeta primers and 13 Jbeta primers. Sequencing was performed with immunoSEQ multiplex PCR; in TCRdb, only in-frame clones are kept and a portion is missing. There are under 150,000 clones in the sample; 82% occur only once, and less than 3% lies in the top ten. To note about this clone: Its antigen remains unidentified.

This CDR3 is built from 15 residues. Germline CDR1 is PRHDT and CDR2 is FYEKMQ (reference sequence). Trimming removed 2 bases from V and 0 bases from J, with 11 bases in between. Findings and limits, study-wide: Most TCR beta V segments were productive about 87% or about 30% of the time in an earlier analysis.

At collection, donors were nominally healthy, but unrecorded immune exposures were probable. The chain joins TRBV13 to TRBJ2-7; TRBD1 is a possible D gene (6 bases). This TCR derives from a male donor in good health and CMV-seronegative. Sequenced material: PBMCs. The CDR3 nucleotides read TGTGCCAGCAGCTTACAGGGGTCGGGCTCCTACGAGCAGTACTTC. Translation: CASSLQGSGSYEQYF.